One T cell receptor beta chain is described in this entry. Authors' data handling: It was from reference gene primer amplification that nucleated cell counts were estimated. Clones were sequenced by immunoSEQ multiplex PCR, and TCRdb holds only the in-frame ones, with some missing. For V, J and clone size, that table is used; D and trimming come from the DNA. This sample yields 350,000 or so clones, of which roughly 90% are seen a single time; 0.9% to 1.2% belongs to the top ten. These data belong to a study of blood T cell repertoires in COVID-19. The overall study: Sample material is recorded as cDNA or gDNA derived from T cells, B-cell-depleted T cells, or PBMCs.

Cohorts were assigned according to the clinical history that participants reported. Donors in Cohort 3 counted as recovered after two negative PCRs, clearance, or symptom resolution. Unmatched junction bases numbered 10, after V lost 4 bases and J lost 2 bases. Germline assignment: CDR1 SGHRS and CDR2 YFSETQ. This CDR3 comprises 16 residues. Sequenced: PBMCs or T cells enriched from blood (not recorded which). The V gene is TRBV5-1, the J gene TRBJ2-5; 8 bases agree with TRBD2. This TCR was recovered from a woman in her 30s who had recovered from COVID-19. CDR3 sequence reads: CASSPGGGSGQETQYF. DNA for the CDR3: TGCGCCAGCAGCCCCGGGGGGGGGTCGGGGCAAGAGACCCAGTACTTC.